This entry lists 19 T cell receptor beta chains sequenced from one sample in a study of chemoradiotherapy in HPV16-positive cancers (dated by TCRdb to the early 2020s). Library construction relied on the immunoSEQ multiplex PCR assay. The table was pulled from immuneACCESS by TCRdb, which kept in-frame rearrangements only. Such tables lose some clones; where checked, under half of the loss comes from unresolved V genes, and the rest has no known cause. The sample contains about 25,000 clones, more than 80% of them found a single time. Around a fifth of the sample comes from the top ten. The sequencing used blood, collected from a patient who underwent chemoradiotherapy. The receptors here all came from a human donor with HPV-associated anogenital cancer.

The V call is TRBV11-2, the J call TRBJ2-7, with D unresolved. From germline, CDR1 is SGHAT and CDR2 FQNNGV. Between the trimmed V and J ends, which lost 5 bases and 6 bases, there was a span of 14 bases. CDR3 size: 13 residues. In DNA form, the CDR3 reads TGTGCCAGCAGCACCGGCCCAGCCAGCGAGCAGTACTTC. Its protein product is CASSTGPASEQYF.

CDR3: CASSLVAGGTSYNEQFF. For the CDR3, the DNA is TGTGCCAGCAGCTTGGTAGCGGGGGGCACTTCCTACAATGAGCAGTTCTTC. This rearrangement joins TRBV7-3 to TRBJ2-1; 10 bases map to TRBD2. The CDR3 runs 17 residues. The germline V gene encodes CDR1 SGHTA and CDR2 FQGTGA. V shed 3 bases and J 1 base; nucleotides not matched to a gene: 6.

This clone showed up just a few times. The gene calls are TRBV6-1 and TRBJ2-3, with D possibly matching TRBD2 (6 bases). The V end lost 0 bases, the J end lost 4 bases, and 17 bases lay between the germline ends. CDR3 length: 17 residues. Germline V gene lookup returns CDR1 MNHNS and CDR2 SASEGT. The CDR3: CASSEARGWRVSDTQYF. As DNA, the CDR3 is TGTGCCAGCAGTGAAGCGCGGGGATGGAGGGTTTCAGATACGCAGTATTTT.

The chain employs TRBV13 and TRBJ2-5, with 13 nucleotides matching TRBD2. After removal of 5 bases from V and 4 bases from J, the junction contained 7 bases not matched to a gene. From germline, CDR1 is PRHDT and CDR2 FYEKMQ (reference sequence). The CDR3 runs to 16 residues. This chain's CDR3 is CASSQRTSGRGETQYF. The CDR3 DNA is TGTGCCAGCAGCCAGCGGACTAGCGGGAGAGGAGAGACCCAGTACTTC.

The chain uses TRBV7-2 and TRBJ1-5, with D unresolved. The CDR3 consists of 15 residues. In germline, CDR1 is SGHTA, CDR2 FQGNSA. With 1 base removed from V and 3 bases from J, the gap between germline ends came to 10 bases. CDR3 nucleotide sequence: TGTGCCAGCAGCTTAGGCAGTCGGAACAATCAGCCCCAGCATTTT. Its translation is CASSLGSRNNQPQHF.

This clone was detected once. The genes are TRBV19 and TRBJ1-1, with D perhaps TRBD1 (5 bases). In germline, CDR1 is LNHDA, CDR2 SQIVND (reference sequence). Trimming removed 5 bases at V and 1 base at J, with 8 bases between. There are 13 residues in the CDR3. In DNA, the CDR3 is TGTGCCAGTAGTGCCACAGGGAACACTGAAGCTTTCTTT. It codes for CASSATGNTEAFF.

The V call is TRBV7-6, the J call TRBJ2-2; D not certain. V gave up 7 bases and J gave up 0 bases, with 12 bases separating them. The CDR3 runs 15 residues. Germline CDR1 SGHVS, CDR2 FNYEAQ. The CDR3 region is CASNTGKSNTGELFF. Here the CDR3 DNA reads TGTGCCAGCAATACTGGTAAATCGAACACCGGGGAGCTGTTTTTT.

The CDR3 spells CASSQVWRSDGNTIYF. The CDR3 DNA reads TGCGCCAGCAGCCAAGTTTGGCGTTCGGATGGAAACACCATATATTTT. V gene TRBV4-3 combines with J gene TRBJ1-3; D unresolved. The CDR3 has 16 residues. From germline, CDR1 is LGHNA and CDR2 YSLEER. V was clipped by 1 base and J by 3 bases, with 13 bases between them.

The V gene is TRBV27, the J gene TRBJ2-7, with 7 nucleotides matching TRBD1. From germline, CDR1 is MNHEY and CDR2 SMNVEV (reference sequence). CDR3 length equals 13 residues. V lost 5 bases and J lost 1; bases outside the gene matches: 2. CDR3 region: CASSMGQSYEQYF. In nucleotides, the CDR3 is TGTGCCAGCAGTATGGGACAGTCCTACGAGCAGTACTTC.

The CDR3 loop is CASSIEGGAYEQYF. The CDR3 coding sequence is TGTGCCAGTAGTATAGAAGGAGGAGCCTACGAGCAGTACTTC. The J gene is TRBJ2-7, the V gene TRBV19, with a tentative D call TRBD2 (5 bases). Germline CDR1 and CDR2: LNHDA and SQIVND (reference sequence). CDR3 length: 14 residues. The V end lost 0 bases, the J end lost 2 bases, and 8 bases lay between the germline ends. The full variable domain, its missing parts supplied by reference TRBV19 and TRBJ2-7, is DGGITQSPKYLFRKEGQNVTLSCEQNLNHDAMYWYRQDPGQGLRLIYYSQIVNDFQKGDIAEGYSVSREKKESFPLTVTSAQKNPTAFYLCASSIEGGAYEQYFGPGTRLTVT.

V and J are TRBV5-6 and TRBJ2-7; 8 bases agree with TRBD2. The CDR3 consists of 14 residues. V gave up 4 bases and J gave up 3 bases; unmatched junction bases: 6. Germline V gene sequence: CDR1 SGHDT, CDR2 YYEEEE. The CDR3 region has the DNA TGTGCCAGCAGCCCACCCGGGGGGGGCTACGAGCAGTACTTC. This translates into CASSPPGGGYEQYF. The whole variable domain, remainder taken from reference TRBV5-6 and TRBJ2-7, is DAGVTQSPTHLIKTRGQQVTLRCSPKSGHDTVSWYQQALGQGPQFIFQYYEEEERQRGNFPDRFSGHQFPNYSSELNVNALLLGDSALYLCASSPPGGGYEQYFGPGTRLTVT.

The chain links TRBV5-1 to TRBJ2-7, with 9 bases identical to TRBD2. The CDR3 runs to 14 residues. Germline V gene data show CDR1 as SGHRS and CDR2 as YFSETQ. Unmatched junction bases numbered 3, after V lost 0 bases and J lost 5 bases. In nucleotides, the CDR3 is TGCGCCAGCAGCTTGGTAGCGGGAGCCCACGAGCAGTACTTC. Translation gives CASSLVAGAHEQYF.

CDR3 residues: CASSPLRRFSLNEQYF. The CDR3 coding sequence is TGTGCCAGCTCACCTCTAAGGCGGTTCTCTCTAAACGAGCAGTACTTC. The chain carries TRBV18 and TRBJ2-7; no clear D. V lost 3 bases, J lost 5 bases, and 20 bases lay in between. The CDR3 consists of 16 residues. Per the germline V gene, CDR1 is KGHSH and CDR2 is LQKENI.

The V and J genes are TRBV7-2 and TRBJ2-6; 7 bases match TRBD1. The germline gives CDR1 SGHTA, CDR2 FQGNSA. The CDR3 is 17 amino acids. In DNA, the CDR3 is TGTGCAGAAGGGCAGGGGGTCATTAGTTCTGGGGCCAACGTCCTGACTTTC. Its protein product is CAEGQGVISSGANVLTF.

The chain employs TRBV10-3 and TRBJ2-7; D call uncertain. Germline CDR1 is ENHRY and CDR2 is SYGVKD. Trimming left V 1 base short and J 2 bases short, with 3 bases between. The CDR3 totals 12 residues. CDR3 amino acids: CAISEFTYEQYF. CDR3 in DNA: TGTGCCATCAGTGAGTTTACCTACGAGCAGTACTTC.

The V and J genes are TRBV27 and TRBJ1-2; 7 bases fit TRBD1. Trimming took 6 bases from V and 0 from J; bases not matched to a gene: 7. The CDR3 spans 15 residues. Germline-derived CDR1 and CDR2 are MNHEY and SMNVEV (reference sequence). The CDR3 sequence is CASRNRGPANYGYTF. Here the CDR3 DNA reads TGTGCCAGCAGGAACAGGGGCCCAGCTAACTATGGCTACACCTTC.

The chain has TRBV5-6 and TRBJ2-5, with D hard to call. V lost 0 bases, J lost 4 bases, and 10 bases lay in between. CDR3 length equals 14 residues. CDR1 and CDR2 (germline): SGHDT, YYEEEE. The CDR3 nucleotides are TGTGCCAGCAGCTTGGTTGCAGGTTTAGAGACCCAGTACTTC. This sequence encodes CASSLVAGLETQYF. Together with reference TRBV5-6 and TRBJ2-5, the CDR3 gives the full variable domain: DAGVTQSPTHLIKTRGQQVTLRCSPKSGHDTVSWYQQALGQGPQFIFQYYEEEERQRGNFPDRFSGHQFPNYSSELNVNALLLGDSALYLCASSLVAGLETQYFGPGTRLLVL.

The V gene is TRBV4-1, the J gene TRBJ2-2, with a weak D call TRBD1 (5 bases). V lost 2 bases and J lost 4, with 11 bases in between. CDR1 and CDR2 (germline): MGHRA, YSYEKL. This CDR3 is 15 amino acids long. CDR3 in DNA: TGCGCCAGCAGCCAAAGCAGGGCGCTCACCGGGGAGCTGTTTTTT. It yields the protein CASSQSRALTGELFF.

The chain employs TRBV10-3 and TRBJ1-1; D remains ambiguous. This CDR3 spans 13 amino acids. Trimming pared 3 bases from V and 1 base from J, leaving 6 bases between. In germline, CDR1 is ENHRY, CDR2 SYGVKD. The CDR3 DNA reads as TGTGCCATCAGTGAACAAGGGAACACTGAAGCTTTCTTT. It encodes CAISEQGNTEAFF.